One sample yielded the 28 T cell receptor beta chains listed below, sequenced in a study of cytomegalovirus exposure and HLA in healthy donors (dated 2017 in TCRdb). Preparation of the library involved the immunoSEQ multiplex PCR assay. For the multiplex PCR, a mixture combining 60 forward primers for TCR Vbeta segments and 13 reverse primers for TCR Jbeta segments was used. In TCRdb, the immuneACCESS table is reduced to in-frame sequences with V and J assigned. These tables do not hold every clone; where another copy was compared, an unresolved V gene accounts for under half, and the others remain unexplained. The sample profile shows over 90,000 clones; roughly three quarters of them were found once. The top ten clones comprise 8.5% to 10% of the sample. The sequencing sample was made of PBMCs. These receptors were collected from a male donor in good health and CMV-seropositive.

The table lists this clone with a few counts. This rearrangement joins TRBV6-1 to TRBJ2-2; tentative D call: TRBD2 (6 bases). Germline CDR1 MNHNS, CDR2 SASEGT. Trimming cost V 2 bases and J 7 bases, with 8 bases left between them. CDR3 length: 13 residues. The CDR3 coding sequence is TGTGCCAGCAGTGAATTCGGGAGCGGGGAGCTGTTTTTT. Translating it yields CASSEFGSGELFF.

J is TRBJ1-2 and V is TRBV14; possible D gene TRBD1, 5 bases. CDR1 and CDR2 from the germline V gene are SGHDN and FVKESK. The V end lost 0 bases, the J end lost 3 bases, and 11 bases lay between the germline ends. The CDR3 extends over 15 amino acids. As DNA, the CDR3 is TGTGCCAGCAGCCAAGATTGGGGGGGATACTATGGCTACACCTTC. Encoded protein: CASSQDWGGYYGYTF.

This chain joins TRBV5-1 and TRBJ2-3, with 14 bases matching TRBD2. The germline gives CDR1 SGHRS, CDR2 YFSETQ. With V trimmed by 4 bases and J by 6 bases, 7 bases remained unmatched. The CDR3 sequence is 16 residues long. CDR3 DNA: TGCGCCAGCAGCACAGGACTAGCGGGAGGAGTTGATACGCAGTATTTT. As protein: CASSTGLAGGVDTQYF.

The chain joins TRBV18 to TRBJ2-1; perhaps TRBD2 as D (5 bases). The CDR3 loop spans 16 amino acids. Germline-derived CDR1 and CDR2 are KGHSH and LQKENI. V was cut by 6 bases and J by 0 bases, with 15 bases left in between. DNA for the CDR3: TGTGCCAGCTCCACGCCTGTGGGGAGCTCCTACAATGAGCAGTTCTTC. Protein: CASSTPVGSSYNEQFF.

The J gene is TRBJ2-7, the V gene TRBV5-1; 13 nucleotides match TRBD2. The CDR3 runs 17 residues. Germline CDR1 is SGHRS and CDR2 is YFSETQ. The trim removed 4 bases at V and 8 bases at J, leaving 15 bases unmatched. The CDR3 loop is CASSPPGLAGVRHKQYF. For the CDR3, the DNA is TGCGCCAGCAGCCCGCCCGGACTAGCGGGAGTCAGACACAAGCAGTACTTC.

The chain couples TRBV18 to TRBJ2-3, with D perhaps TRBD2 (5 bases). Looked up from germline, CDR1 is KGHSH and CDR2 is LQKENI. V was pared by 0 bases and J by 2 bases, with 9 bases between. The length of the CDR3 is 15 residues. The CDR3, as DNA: TGTGCCAGCTCACCACCTGGACTCTCCACAGATACGCAGTATTTT. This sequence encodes CASSPPGLSTDTQYF.

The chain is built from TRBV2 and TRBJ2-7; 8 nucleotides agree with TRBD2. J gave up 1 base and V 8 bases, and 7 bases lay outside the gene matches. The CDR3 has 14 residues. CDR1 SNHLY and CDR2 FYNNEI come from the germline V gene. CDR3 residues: CASGDGRASYEQYF. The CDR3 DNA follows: TGTGCCAGCGGGGACGGGAGGGCGTCCTACGAGCAGTACTTC.

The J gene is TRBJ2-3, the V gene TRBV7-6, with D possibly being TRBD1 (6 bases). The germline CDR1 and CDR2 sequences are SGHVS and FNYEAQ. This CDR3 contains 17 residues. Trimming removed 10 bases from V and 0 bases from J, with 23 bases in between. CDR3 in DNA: TGTGCCACCAGGGGTACCGATAGCACCACTAGCACAGATACGCAGTATTTT. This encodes CATRGTDSTTSTDTQYF.

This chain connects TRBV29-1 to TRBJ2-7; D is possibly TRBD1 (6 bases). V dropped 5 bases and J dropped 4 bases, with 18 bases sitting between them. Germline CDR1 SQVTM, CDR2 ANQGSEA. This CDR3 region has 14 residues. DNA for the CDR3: TGCAGCGTTCTCCTACCCACCCAGGGGTACGAGCAGTACTTC. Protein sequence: CSVLLPTQGYEQYF.

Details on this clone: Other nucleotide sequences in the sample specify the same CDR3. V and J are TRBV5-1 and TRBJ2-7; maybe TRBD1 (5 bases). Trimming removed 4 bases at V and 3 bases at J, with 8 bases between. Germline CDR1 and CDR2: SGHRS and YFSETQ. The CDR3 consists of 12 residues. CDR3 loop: CASSPQGYEQYF. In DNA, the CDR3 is TGCGCCAGCAGCCCTCAGGGCTACGAGCAGTACTTC.

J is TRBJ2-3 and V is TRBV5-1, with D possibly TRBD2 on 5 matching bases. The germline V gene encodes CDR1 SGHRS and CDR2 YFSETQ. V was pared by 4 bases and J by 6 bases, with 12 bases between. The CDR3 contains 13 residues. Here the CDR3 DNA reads TGCGCCAGCAGCCCAAGGACTGGCGATACGCAGTATTTT. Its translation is CASSPRTGDTQYF.

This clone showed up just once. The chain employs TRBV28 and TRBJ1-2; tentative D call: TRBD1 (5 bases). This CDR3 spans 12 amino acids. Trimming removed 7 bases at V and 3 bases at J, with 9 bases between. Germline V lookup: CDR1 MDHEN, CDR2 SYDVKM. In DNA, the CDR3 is TGTGCCAGCAATTCGGGGGACTATGGCTACACCTTC. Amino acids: CASNSGDYGYTF.

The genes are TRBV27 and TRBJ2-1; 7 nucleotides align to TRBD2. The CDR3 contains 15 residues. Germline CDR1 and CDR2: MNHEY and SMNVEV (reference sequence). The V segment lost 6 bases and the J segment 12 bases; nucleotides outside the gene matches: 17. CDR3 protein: CASRKLSGPPTGQFF. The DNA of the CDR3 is TGTGCCAGCAGGAAACTTAGCGGGCCCCCTACGGGGCAGTTCTTC.

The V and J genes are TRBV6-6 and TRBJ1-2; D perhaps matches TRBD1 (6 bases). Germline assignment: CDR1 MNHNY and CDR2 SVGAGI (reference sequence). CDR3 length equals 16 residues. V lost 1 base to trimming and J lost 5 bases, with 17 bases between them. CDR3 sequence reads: CASSYWSGRGIYGYTF. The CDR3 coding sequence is TGTGCCAGCAGTTACTGGTCGGGCAGGGGAATATATGGCTACACCTTC.

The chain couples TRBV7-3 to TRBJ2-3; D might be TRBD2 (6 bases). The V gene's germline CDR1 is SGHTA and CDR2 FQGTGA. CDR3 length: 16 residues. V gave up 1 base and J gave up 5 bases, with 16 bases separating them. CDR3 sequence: CASSLIGLGGRDTQYF. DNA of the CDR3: TGTGCCAGCAGCTTAATTGGCCTGGGAGGTCGAGATACGCAGTATTTT.

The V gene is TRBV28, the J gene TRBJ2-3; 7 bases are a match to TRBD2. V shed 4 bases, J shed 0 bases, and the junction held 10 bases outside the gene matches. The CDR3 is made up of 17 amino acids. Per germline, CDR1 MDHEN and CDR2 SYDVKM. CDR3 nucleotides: TGTGCCAGCAGTTCCGGTCGGGACTATACTAGCACAGATACGCAGTATTTT. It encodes CASSSGRDYTSTDTQYF.

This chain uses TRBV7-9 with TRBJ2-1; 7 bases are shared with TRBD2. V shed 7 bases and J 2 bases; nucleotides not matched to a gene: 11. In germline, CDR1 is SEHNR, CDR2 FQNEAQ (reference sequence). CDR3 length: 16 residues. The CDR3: CASTVPAGRPYNEQFF. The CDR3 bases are TGTGCCAGCACCGTCCCAGCGGGGCGGCCCTACAATGAGCAGTTCTTC.

DNA for the CDR3: TGTGCCAGCAGCTCCCAACCAGGGGGAGAGACCCAGTACTTC. Encoded protein: CASSSQPGGETQYF. The genes are TRBV7-2 and TRBJ2-5, with 7 nucleotides matching TRBD1. Germline trimming cut 4 bases from V and 4 bases from J; bases unmatched to any gene: 6. The CDR3 consists of 14 residues. Germline CDR1 SGHTA, CDR2 FQGNSA.

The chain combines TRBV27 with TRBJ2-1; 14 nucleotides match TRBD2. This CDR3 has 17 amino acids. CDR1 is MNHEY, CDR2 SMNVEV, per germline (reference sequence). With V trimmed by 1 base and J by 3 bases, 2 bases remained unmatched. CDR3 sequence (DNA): TGTGCCAGCAGTTTATGGGGACTAGCGGGAGACTACAATGAGCAGTTCTTC. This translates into CASSLWGLAGDYNEQFF.

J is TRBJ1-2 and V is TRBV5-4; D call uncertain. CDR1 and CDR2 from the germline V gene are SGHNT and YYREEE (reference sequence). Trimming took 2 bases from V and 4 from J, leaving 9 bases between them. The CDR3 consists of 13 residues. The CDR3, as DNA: TGTGCCAGCAGCTTTGAGGGTTTCTATGGCTACACCTTC. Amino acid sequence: CASSFEGFYGYTF.

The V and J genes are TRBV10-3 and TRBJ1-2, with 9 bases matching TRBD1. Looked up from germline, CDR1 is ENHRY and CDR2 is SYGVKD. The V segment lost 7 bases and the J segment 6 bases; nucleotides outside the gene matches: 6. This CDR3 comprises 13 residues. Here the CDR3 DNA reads TGTGCCATCACTCCCCGGGACAGGGATGGCTACACCTTC. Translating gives CAITPRDRDGYTF.

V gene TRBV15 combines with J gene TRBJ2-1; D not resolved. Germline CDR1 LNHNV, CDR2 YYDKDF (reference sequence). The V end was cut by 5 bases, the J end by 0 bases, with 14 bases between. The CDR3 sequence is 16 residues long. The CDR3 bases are TGTGCCACCAGCTCCCTTAGCCGTAGCTCCTACAATGAGCAGTTCTTC. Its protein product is CATSSLSRSSYNEQFF.

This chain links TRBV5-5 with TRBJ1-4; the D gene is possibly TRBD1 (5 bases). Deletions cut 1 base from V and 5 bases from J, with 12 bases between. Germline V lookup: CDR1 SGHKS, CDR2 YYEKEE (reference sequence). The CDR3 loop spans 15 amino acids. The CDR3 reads CASSLWSGRNEKLFF. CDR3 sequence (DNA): TGTGCCAGCAGCTTGTGGTCAGGGAGGAATGAAAAACTGTTTTTT.

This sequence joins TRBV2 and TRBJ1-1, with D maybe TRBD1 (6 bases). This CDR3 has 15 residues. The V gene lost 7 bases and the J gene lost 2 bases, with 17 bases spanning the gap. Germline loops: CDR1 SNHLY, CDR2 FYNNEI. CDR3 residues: CASTSRGGDNTEAFF. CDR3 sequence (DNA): TGTGCCAGCACCTCAAGGGGGGGGGATAACACTGAAGCTTTCTTT. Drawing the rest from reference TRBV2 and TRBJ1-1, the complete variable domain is EPEVTQTPSHQVTQMGQEVILRCVPISNHLYFYWYRQILGQKVEFLVSFYNNEISEKSEIFDDQFSVERPDGSNFTLKIRSTKLEDSAMYFCASTSRGGDNTEAFFGQGTRLTVV.

CDR3 sequence (DNA): TGCGCCAGCAGCTTGAAAGGGACTAGCGGGAACACCGGGGAGCTGTTTTTT. Amino acids: CASSLKGTSGNTGELFF. The chain links TRBV5-1 to TRBJ2-2; 11 bases line up with TRBD2. Germline values: CDR1 SGHRS, CDR2 YFSETQ. The CDR3 has 17 amino acids. Germline trimming cut 1 base from V and 1 base from J; bases unmatched to any gene: 3.

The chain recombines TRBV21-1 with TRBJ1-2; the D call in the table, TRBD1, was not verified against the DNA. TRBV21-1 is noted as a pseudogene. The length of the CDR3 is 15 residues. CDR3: CASSRRQGPNYGYTF. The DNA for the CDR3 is TGTGCCAGCAGCAGGCGACAGGGGCCGAACTATGGCTACACCTTC.

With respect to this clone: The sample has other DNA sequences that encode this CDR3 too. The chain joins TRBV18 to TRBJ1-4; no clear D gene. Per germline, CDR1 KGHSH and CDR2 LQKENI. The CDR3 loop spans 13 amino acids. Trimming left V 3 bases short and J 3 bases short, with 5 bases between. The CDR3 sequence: CASSPAANEKLFF. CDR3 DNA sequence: TGTGCCAGCTCACCGGCCGCTAATGAAAAACTGTTTTTT.

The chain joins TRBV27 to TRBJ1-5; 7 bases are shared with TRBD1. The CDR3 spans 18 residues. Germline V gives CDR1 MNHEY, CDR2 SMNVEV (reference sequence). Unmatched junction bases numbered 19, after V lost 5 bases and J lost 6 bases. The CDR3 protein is CASSPLGQDSGGSQPQHF. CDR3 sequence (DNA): TGTGCCAGCAGTCCCCTCGGACAGGACTCCGGGGGTAGTCAGCCCCAGCATTTT.